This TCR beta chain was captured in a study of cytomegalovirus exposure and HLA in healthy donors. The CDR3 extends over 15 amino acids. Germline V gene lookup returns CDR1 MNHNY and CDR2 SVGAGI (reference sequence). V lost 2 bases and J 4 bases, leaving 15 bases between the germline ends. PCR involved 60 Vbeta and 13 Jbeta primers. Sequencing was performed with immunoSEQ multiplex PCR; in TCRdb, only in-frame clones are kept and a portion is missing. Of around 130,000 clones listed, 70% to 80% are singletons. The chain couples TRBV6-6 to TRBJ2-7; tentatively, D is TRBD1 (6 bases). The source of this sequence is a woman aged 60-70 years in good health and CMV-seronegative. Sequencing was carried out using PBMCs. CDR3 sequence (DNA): TGTGCCAGCAGTTACCCGGAAATTGACAGGTACGAGCAGTACTTC. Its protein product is CASSYPEIDRYEQYF.